This T cell receptor beta chain was documented in a study of blood T cells in healthy people across ages. This clonotype was detected a few times. Its matching antigen is unknown. Broader study findings: Compared with aged donors, long-lived donors showed fewer expanded clones, suggesting selection.

PCR was performed a second time for about 7 to 11 cycles using a sample-barcoded 5' primer and a J-beta primer mix. TCRdb re-called the 5' RACE reads with MiXCR, one entry per CDR3 protein. The sample shows roughly 800,000 distinct CDR3 sequences, less than 70% of them seen only once. The length of the CDR3 is 16 residues. Germline V gene lookup returns CDR1 SGHRS and CDR2 YFSETQ. V shed 1 base and J shed 8 bases, with 18 bases lying between them. Sample: blood. The receptor was isolated from a man at least 80 years old in good health. V usage is TRBV5-1 and J usage is TRBJ2-2; possibly TRBD2 for D (5 bases). This CDR3 reads CASSLPTGGRPGELFF. CDR3 in DNA: TGCGCCAGCAGCTTGCCCACTGGCGGGCGGCCGGGGGAGCTGTTTTTT. Based on the CDR3 plus reference TRBV5-1 and TRBJ2-2, the full variable domain is KAGVTQTPRYLIKTRGQQVTLSCSPISGHRSVSWYQQTPGQGLQFLFEYFSETQRNKGNFPGRFSGRQFSNSRSEMNVSTLELGDSALYLCASSLPTGGRPGELFFGEGSRLTVL.